This entry is about one T cell receptor beta chain. Its antigen is currently unknown. PCR primers comprised 60 Vbeta and 13 Jbeta primers. Measured with immunoSEQ multiplex PCR; TCRdb has only the in-frame clones, and not every one. Across around 130,000 clones, the top ten clones capture roughly 2% of the sample. Between the trimmed V and J ends, which lost 6 bases and 7 bases, there was a span of 15 bases. CDR3 length: 13 amino acids. Germline lookup yields CDR1 LNHDA and CDR2 SQIVND (reference sequence). This entry is derived from a study of cytomegalovirus exposure and HLA in healthy donors. Overall study results and limits: According to the study, roughly 160 TCR beta chains were cytomegalovirus-associated. Later analysis showed TCR association rates varying by HLA locus, highest for DRB1 and lowest for HLA-C.

Sample: PBMCs. This TCR was recovered from a woman in her sixties in good health and CMV-seronegative. The rearrangement joins TRBV19 to TRBJ1-2; tentatively, D is TRBD1 (6 bases). CDR3 in amino acids: CASSQQGSSGYTF. CDR3 sequence (DNA): TGTGCCAGTAGCCAACAGGGTTCATCTGGCTACACCTTC.